This T cell receptor (beta chain) was retrieved from a study of control samples from healthy donors and cancer patients. Sequencing used immunoSEQ multiplex PCR; TCRdb keeps in-frame clones, though not all of them. The table has 100,000 to 150,000 clones, more than 85% seen once; the top ten hold 1.7%. V lost 6 bases, J lost 6 bases, and 6 bases stayed unmatched. The CDR3 runs 14 residues. Germline CDR1 reads MDHEN; CDR2 reads SYDVKM. Sequencing used PBMCs. The chain links TRBV28 to TRBJ2-7; 12 nucleotides align to TRBD2. The TCR comes from a man aged 50 to 60 with head and neck cancer. The CDR3 sequence: CASRLAGGLLEQYF. For the CDR3, the DNA is TGTGCCAGCAGGCTAGCGGGGGGGCTTCTCGAGCAGTACTTC.